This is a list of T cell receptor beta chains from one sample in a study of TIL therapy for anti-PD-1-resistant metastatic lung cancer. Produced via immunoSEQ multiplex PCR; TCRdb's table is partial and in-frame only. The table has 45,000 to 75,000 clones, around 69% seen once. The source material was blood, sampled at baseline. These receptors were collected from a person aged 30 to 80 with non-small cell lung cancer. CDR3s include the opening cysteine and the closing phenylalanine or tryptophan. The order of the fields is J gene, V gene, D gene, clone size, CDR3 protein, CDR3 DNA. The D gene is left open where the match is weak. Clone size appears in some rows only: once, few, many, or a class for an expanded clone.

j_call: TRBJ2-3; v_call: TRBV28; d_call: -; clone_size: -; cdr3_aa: CASSLTIGTVDTQYF; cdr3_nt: TGTGCCAGCAGTTTAACAATTGGGACGGTGGATACGCAGTATTTT
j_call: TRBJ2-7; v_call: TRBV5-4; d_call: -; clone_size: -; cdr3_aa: CASSLTRDAAAYEQYF; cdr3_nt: TGTGCCAGCAGCTTGACCCGGGACGCAGCCGCCTACGAGCAGTACTTC
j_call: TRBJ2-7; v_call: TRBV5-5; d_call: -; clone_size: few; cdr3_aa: CASSSMGRGYEQYF; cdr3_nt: TGTGCCAGCAGCTCGATGGGACGGGGCTACGAGCAGTACTTC
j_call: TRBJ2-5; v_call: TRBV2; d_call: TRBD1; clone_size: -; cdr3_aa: CASSEEGQGAETQYF; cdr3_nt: TGTGCCAGCAGTGAAGAGGGACAGGGGGCGGAGACCCAGTACTTC
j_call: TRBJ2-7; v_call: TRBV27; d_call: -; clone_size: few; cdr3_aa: CASSPDLAGMYEQYF; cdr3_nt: TGTGCCAGCAGTCCTGACCTGGCGGGGATGTACGAGCAGTACTTC
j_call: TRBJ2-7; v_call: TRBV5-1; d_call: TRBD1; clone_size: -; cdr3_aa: CASSPQGQGYEQYF; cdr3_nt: TGCGCCAGCAGCCCCCAAGGACAGGGGTACGAGCAGTACTTC
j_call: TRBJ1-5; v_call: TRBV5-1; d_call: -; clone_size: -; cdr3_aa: CASSKGGGFGQPQHF; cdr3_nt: TGCGCCAGCAGCAAAGGGGGGGGATTCGGTCAGCCCCAGCATTTT
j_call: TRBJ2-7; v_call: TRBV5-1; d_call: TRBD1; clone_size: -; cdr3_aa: CASSLTGASYEQYF; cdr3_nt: TGCGCCAGCAGCTTGACAGGGGCCTCCTACGAGCAGTACTTC
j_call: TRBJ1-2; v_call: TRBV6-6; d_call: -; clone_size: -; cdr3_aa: CASTGQPALGYTF; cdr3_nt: TGTGCCAGCACTGGTCAGCCGGCCTTGGGCTACACCTTC
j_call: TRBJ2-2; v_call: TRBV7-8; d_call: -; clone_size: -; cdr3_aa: CASSSRAGFNTGELFF; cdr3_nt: TGTGCCAGCAGCAGTCGGGCAGGATTTAACACCGGGGAGCTGTTTTTT
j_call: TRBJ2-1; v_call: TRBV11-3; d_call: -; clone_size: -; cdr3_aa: CASSLFGGSYNEQFF; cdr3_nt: TGTGCCAGCAGCTTATTCGGAGGGTCCTACAATGAGCAGTTCTTC
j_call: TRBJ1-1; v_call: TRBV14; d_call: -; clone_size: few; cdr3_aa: CASSQQGIAEAFF; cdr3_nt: TGTGCCAGCAGCCAACAGGGAATCGCTGAAGCTTTCTTT
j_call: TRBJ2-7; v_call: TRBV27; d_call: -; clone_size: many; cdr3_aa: CASSFIGPGPYEQYF; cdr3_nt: TGTGCCAGCAGTTTTATTGGTCCAGGACCTTACGAGCAGTACTTC
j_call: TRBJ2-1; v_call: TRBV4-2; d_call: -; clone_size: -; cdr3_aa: CASSQGRTNNEQFF; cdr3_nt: TGTGCCAGCAGCCAAGGCCGGACGAACAATGAGCAGTTCTTC
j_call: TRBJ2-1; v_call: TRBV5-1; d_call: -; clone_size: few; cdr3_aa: CASSWSGPSYNEQFF; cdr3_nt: TGCGCCAGCAGCTGGAGCGGTCCTTCCTACAATGAGCAGTTCTTC
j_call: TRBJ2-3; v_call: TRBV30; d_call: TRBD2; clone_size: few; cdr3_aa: CAWSGAGGVDTQYF; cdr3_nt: TGTGCCTGGAGTGGAGCGGGGGGGGTAGATACGCAGTATTTT
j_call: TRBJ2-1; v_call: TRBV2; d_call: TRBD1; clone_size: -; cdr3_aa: CASSAAGTGGTDNVSYNEQFF; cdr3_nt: TGTGCCAGCAGTGCGGCGGGGACAGGGGGTACCGACAATGTCTCCTACAATGAGCAGTTCTTC
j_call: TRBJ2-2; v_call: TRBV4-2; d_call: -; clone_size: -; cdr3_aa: CASSEPERTNTGELFF; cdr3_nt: TGTGCCAGCAGCGAACCAGAGCGAACGAACACCGGGGAGCTGTTTTTT
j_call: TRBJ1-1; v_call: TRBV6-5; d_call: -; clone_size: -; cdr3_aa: CASRSAGEAFF; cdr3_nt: TGTGCCAGCAGGAGCGCGGGTGAAGCTTTCTTT
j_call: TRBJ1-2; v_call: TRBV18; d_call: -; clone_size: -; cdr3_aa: CASSPPGPEQGGYTF; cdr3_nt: TGTGCCAGCTCACCACCGGGGCCGGAACAAGGTGGCTACACCTTC
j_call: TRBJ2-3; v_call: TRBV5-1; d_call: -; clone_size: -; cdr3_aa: CASSLGLITDTQYF; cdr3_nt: TGCGCCAGCAGCTTGGGACTAATCACAGATACGCAGTATTTT
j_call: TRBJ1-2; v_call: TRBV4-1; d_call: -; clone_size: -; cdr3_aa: CASSQDRSGIGYTF; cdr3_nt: TGCGCCAGCAGCCAAGATCGGTCAGGGATTGGCTACACCTTC
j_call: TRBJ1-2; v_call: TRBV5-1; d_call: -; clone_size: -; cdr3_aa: CASSFSVGYGYTF; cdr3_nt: TGCGCCAGCAGCTTTTCGGTAGGCTATGGCTACACCTTC
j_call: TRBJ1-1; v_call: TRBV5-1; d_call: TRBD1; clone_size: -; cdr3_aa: CASTVTGGGNTEAFF; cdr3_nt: TGCGCCAGCACCGTAACAGGGGGAGGGAACACTGAAGCTTTCTTT
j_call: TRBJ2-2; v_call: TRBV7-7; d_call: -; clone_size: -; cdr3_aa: CASSPRIGGELFF; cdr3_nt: TGTGCTAGCAGCCCCCGCATAGGCGGGGAGCTGTTTTTT
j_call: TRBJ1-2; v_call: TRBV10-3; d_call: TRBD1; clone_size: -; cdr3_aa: CAISESAGGDGYTF; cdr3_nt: TGTGCCATCAGTGAGTCGGCAGGGGGCGATGGCTACACCTTC
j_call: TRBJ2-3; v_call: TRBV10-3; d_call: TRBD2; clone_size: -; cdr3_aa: CAISESTGTSGTDTQYF; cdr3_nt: TGTGCCATCAGTGAGTCAACCGGGACTAGCGGCACAGATACGCAGTATTTT